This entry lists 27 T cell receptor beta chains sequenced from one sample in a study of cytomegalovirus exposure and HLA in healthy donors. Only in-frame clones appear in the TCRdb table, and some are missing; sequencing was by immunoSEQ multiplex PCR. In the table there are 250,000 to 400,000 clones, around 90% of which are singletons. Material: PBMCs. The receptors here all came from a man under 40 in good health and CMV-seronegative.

CDR3 DNA sequence: TGTGCCAGCAGTCGGGTGGGCACCGGGGAGCTGTTTTTT. Translating it yields CASSRVGTGELFF. This chain connects TRBV25-1 to TRBJ2-2; D is ambiguous. Germline CDR1 is MGHDK and CDR2 is SYGVNS. There are 13 residues in the CDR3. The V end was cut by 5 bases, the J end by 4 bases, with 8 bases between.

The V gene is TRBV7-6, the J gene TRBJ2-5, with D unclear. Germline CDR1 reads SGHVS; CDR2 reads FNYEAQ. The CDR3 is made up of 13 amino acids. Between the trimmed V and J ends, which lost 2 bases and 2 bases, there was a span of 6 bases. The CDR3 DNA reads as TGTGCCAGCAGCTTAATGGCACAAGAGACCCAGTACTTC. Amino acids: CASSLMAQETQYF.

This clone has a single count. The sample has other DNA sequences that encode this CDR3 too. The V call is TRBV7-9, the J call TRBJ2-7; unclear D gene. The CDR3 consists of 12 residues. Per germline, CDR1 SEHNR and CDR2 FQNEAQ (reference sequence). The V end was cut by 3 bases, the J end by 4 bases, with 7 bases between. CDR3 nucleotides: TGTGCCAGCAGCTTCTCGTCGTACGAGCAGTACTTC. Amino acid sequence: CASSFSSYEQYF.

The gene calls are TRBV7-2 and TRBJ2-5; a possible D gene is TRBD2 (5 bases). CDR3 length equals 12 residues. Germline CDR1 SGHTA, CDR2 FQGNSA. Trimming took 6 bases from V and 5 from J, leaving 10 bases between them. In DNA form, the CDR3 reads TGTGCCAGCAGTTTTAGCGCGGAGACCCAGTACTTC. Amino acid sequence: CASSFSAETQYF.

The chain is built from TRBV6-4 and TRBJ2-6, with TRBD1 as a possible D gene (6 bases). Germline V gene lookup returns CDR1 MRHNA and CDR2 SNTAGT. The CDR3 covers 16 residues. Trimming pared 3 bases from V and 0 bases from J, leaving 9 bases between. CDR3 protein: CASSDKGDSGANVLTF. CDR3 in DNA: TGTGCCAGCAGTGATAAGGGGGACTCTGGGGCCAACGTCCTGACTTTC.

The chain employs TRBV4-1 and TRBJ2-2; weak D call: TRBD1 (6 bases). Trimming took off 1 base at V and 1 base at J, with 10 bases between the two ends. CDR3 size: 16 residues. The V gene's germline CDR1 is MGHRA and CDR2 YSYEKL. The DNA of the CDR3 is TGCGCCAGCAGCCAAGTGACAGGACTGAACACCGGGGAGCTGTTTTTT. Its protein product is CASSQVTGLNTGELFF.

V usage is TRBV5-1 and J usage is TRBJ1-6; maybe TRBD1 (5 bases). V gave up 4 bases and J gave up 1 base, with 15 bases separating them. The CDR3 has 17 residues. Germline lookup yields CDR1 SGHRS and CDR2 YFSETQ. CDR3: CASSRSTGGSYNSPLHF. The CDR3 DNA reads TGCGCCAGCAGCCGATCTACTGGGGGGTCCTATAATTCACCCCTCCACTTT.

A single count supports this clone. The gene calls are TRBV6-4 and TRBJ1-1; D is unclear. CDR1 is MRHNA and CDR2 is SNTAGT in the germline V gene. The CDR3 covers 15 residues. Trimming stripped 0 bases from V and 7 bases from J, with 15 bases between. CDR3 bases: TGTGCCAGCAGTGACTCCCCAAGCCCGGGAGATGAAGCTTTCTTT. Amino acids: CASSDSPSPGDEAFF.

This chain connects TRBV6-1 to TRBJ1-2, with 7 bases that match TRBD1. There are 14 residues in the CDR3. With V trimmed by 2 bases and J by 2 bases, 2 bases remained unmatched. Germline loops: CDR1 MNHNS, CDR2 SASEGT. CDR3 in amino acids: CASSERGQNYGYTF. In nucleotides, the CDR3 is TGTGCCAGCAGTGAAAGGGGACAGAACTATGGCTACACCTTC.

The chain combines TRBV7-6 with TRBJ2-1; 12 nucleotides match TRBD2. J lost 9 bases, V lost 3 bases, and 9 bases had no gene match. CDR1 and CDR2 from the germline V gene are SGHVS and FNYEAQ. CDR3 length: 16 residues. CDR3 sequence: CASSFGLAGGQGEQFF. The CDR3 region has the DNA TGTGCCAGCAGCTTCGGGCTAGCGGGGGGGCAGGGTGAGCAGTTCTTC.

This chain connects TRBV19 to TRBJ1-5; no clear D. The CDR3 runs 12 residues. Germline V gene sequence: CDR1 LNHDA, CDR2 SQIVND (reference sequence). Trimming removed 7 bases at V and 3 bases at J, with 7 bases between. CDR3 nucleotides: TGTGCCAGTACCAGAAACAATCAGCCCCAGCATTTT. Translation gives CASTRNNQPQHF.

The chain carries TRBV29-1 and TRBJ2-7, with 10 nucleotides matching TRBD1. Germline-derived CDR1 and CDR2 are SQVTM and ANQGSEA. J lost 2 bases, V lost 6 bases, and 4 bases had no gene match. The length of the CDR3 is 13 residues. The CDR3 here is CSVRDRGPYEQYF. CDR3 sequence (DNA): TGCAGCGTCCGGGACAGGGGACCCTACGAGCAGTACTTC.

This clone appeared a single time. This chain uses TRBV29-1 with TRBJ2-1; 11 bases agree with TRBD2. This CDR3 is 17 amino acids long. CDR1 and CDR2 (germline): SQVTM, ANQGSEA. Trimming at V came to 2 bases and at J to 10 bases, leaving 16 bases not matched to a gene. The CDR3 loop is CSVERLLAGGVQFEQFF. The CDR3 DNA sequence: TGCAGCGTTGAAAGGTTGCTAGCGGGGGGAGTACAATTCGAGCAGTTCTTC.

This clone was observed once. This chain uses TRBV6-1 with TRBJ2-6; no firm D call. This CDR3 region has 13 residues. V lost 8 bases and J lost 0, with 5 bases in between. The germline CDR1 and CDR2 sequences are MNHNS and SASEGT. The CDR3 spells CASLISGANVLTF. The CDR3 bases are TGTGCCAGCCTAATCTCTGGGGCCAACGTCCTGACTTTC.

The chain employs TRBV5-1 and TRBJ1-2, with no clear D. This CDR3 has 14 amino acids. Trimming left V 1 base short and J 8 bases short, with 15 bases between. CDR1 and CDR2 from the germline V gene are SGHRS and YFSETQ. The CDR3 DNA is TGCGCCAGCAGCTTGCTAAACGGGGAGGAAGGCTACACCTTC. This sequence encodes CASSLLNGEEGYTF. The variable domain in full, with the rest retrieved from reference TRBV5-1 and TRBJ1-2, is KAGVTQTPRYLIKTRGQQVTLSCSPISGHRSVSWYQQTPGQGLQFLFEYFSETQRNKGNFPGRFSGRQFSNSRSEMNVSTLELGDSALYLCASSLLNGEEGYTFGSGTRLTVV.

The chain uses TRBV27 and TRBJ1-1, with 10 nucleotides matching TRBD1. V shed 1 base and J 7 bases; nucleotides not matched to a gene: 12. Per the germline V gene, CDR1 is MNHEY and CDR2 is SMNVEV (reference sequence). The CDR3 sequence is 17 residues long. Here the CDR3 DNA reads TGTGCCAGCAGTTTATTGAGGACCGGGACAGGGGTAGGTGAAGCTTTCTTT. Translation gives CASSLLRTGTGVGEAFF.

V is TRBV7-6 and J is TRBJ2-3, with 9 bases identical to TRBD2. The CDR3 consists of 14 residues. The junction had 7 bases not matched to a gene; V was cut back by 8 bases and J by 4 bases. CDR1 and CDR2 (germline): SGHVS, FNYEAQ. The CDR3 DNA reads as TGTGCCAGCGTGGCGGGGGGGCTTCCAGATACGCAGTATTTT. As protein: CASVAGGLPDTQYF.

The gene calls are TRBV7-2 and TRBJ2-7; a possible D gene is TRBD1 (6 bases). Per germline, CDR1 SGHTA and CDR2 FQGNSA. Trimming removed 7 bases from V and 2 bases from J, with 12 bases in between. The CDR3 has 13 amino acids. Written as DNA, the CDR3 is TGTGCCAGCAACAGGGACGGAACCTACGAGCAGTACTTC. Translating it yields CASNRDGTYEQYF.

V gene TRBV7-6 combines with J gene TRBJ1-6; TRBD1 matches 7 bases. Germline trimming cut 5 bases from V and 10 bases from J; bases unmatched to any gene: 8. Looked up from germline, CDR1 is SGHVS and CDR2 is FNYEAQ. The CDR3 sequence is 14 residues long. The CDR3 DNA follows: TGTGCCAGCAGCCCGACAGGGACGAACTCACCCCTCCACTTT. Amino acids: CASSPTGTNSPLHF.

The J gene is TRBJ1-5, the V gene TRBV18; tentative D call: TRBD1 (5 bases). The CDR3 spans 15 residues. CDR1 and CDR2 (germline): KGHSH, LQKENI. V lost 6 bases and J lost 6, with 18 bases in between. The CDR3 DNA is TGTGCCAGCTCCCCCGGGGGGGTAGGGATTCAGCCCCAGCATTTT. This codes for CASSPGGVGIQPQHF.

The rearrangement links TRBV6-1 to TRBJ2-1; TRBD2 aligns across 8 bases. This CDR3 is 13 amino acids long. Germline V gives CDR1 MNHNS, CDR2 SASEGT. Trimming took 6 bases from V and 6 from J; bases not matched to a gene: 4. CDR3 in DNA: TGTGCCAGCAGAGGCGGGGGGACCAATGAGCAGTTCTTC. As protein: CASRGGGTNEQFF.

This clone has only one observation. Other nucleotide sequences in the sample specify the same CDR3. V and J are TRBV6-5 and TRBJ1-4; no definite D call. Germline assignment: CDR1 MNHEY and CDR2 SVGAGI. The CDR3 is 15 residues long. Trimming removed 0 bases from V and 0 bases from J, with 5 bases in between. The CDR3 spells CASSYSGATNEKLFF. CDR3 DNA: TGTGCCAGCAGTTACTCGGGCGCAACTAATGAAAAACTGTTTTTT.

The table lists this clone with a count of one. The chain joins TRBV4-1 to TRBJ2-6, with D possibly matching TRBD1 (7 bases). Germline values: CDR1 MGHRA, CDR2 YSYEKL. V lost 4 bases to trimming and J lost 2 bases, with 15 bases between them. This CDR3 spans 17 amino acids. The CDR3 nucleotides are TGCGCCAGCAGCCCGTCAGGGGGGCCGGCTGGGGCCAACGTCCTGACTTTC. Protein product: CASSPSGGPAGANVLTF.

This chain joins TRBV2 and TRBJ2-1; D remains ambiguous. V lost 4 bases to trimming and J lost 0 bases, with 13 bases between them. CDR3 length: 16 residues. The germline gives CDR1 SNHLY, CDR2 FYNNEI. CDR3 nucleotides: TGTGCCAGCAGTGCAGAACGTATCTCCTCCTACAATGAGCAGTTCTTC. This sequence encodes CASSAERISSYNEQFF.

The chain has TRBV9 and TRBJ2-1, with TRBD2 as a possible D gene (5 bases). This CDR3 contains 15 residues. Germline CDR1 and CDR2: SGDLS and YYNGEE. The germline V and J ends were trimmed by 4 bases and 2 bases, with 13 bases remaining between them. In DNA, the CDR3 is TGTGCCAGCAGCCTGGGAGCCAACACCTACAATGAGCAGTTCTTC. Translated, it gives CASSLGANTYNEQFF. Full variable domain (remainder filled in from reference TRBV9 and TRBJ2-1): DSGVTQTPKHLITATGQRVTLRCSPRSGDLSVYWYQQSLDQGLQFLIQYYNGEERAKGNILERFSAQQFPDLHSELNLSSLELGDSALYFCASSLGANTYNEQFFGPGTRLTVL.

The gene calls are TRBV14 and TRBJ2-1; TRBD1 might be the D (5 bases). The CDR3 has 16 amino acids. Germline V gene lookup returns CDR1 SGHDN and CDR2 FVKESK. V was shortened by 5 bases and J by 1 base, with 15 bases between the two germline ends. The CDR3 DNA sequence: TGTGCCAGCAGCGCAAACTCTCCAGGGTCCTACAATGAGCAGTTCTTC. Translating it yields CASSANSPGSYNEQFF. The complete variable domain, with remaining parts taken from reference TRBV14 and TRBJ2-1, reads EAGVTQFPSHSVIEKGQTVTLRCDPISGHDNLYWYRRVMGKEIKFLLHFVKESKQDESGMPNNRFLAERTGGTYSTLKVQPAELEDSGVYFCASSANSPGSYNEQFFGPGTRLTVL.

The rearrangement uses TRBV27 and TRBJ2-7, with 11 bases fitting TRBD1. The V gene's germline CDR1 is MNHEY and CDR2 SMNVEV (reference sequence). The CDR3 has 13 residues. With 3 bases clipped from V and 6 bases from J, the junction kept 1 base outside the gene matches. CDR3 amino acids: CASSFGTGGEQYF. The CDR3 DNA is TGTGCCAGCAGTTTTGGGACAGGGGGCGAGCAGTACTTC.